The 16 T cell receptor beta chains below come from one sample, sequenced in a study of T cell changes during pregnancy in multiple sclerosis (dated by TCRdb to about 2019). The method was the immunoSEQ multiplex PCR assay. The table comes from immuneACCESS by way of TCRdb, which keeps in-frame sequences with V and J called. Part of the clones is missing from these tables; in studies checked, under half for an unresolved V gene and the rest for unknown reasons. This sample comprises tens of thousands of clones, approximately 90% of them detected only once. The ten most abundant clones make up approximately 1.8% of the sample. The sample here was peripheral blood, taken in the first trimester of pregnancy. These receptors originate from a female donor in good health, enrolled as a control in a pregnancy study.

The DNA for the CDR3 is TGTGCCAGCAGGTTAGCGGGAAGCTACGAGCAGTACTTC. This codes for CASRLAGSYEQYF. The genes are TRBV2 and TRBJ2-7, with TRBD2 identical over 8 bases. This CDR3 is built from 13 residues. Germline V gives CDR1 SNHLY, CDR2 FYNNEI. With 6 bases clipped from V and 3 bases from J, the junction kept 4 bases outside the gene matches. Full variable domain (remainder filled in from reference TRBV2 and TRBJ2-7): EPEVTQTPSHQVTQMGQEVILRCVPISNHLYFYWYRQILGQKVEFLVSFYNNEISEKSEIFDDQFSVERPDGSNFTLKIRSTKLEDSAMYFCASRLAGSYEQYFGPGTRLTVT.

The chain has TRBV9 and TRBJ1-2; a weak D match, TRBD1 (5 bases). This CDR3 region has 14 residues. Germline-derived CDR1 and CDR2 are SGDLS and YYNGEE. Trimming shortened V by 2 bases and J by 2 bases, and 10 bases separated the two germline ends. The CDR3 region is CASSVYRRNYGYTF. As DNA, the CDR3 is TGTGCCAGCAGCGTTTACAGGAGAAACTATGGCTACACCTTC.

The chain uses TRBV18 and TRBJ1-2; 8 bases align to TRBD1. The CDR3 has 15 residues. Germline CDR1 KGHSH, CDR2 LQKENI. The junction had 1 base not matched to a gene; V was cut back by 1 base and J by 0 bases. The CDR3 loop is CASSPRQGTNYGYTF. The CDR3 bases are TGTGCCAGCTCACCACGACAGGGGACTAACTATGGCTACACCTTC.

V and J are TRBV28 and TRBJ2-3; TRBD2 might be the D (6 bases). The CDR3 is 15 residues long. The germline CDR1 and CDR2 sequences are MDHEN and SYDVKM. Trimming left V 3 bases short and J 3 bases short, with 13 bases between. The CDR3 bases are TGTGCCAGCAGTTTCTCCGGGAGTGGGACAGATACGCAGTATTTT. Translated: CASSFSGSGTDTQYF.

The chain combines TRBV28 with TRBJ2-3; 10 nucleotides line up with TRBD2. The CDR3 runs 16 residues. Germline V gives CDR1 MDHEN, CDR2 SYDVKM. Germline trimming cut 5 bases from V and 1 base from J; bases unmatched to any gene: 6. CDR3 nucleotide sequence: TGTGCCAGCAGTGGGAGCGGGAGGGCCGGCACAGATACGCAGTATTTT. Its protein product is CASSGSGRAGTDTQYF. Supplemented by reference TRBV28 and TRBJ2-3, the full variable domain reads DVKVTQSSRYLVKRTGEKVFLECVQDMDHENMFWYRQDPGLGLRLIYFSYDVKMKEKGDIPEGYSVSREKKERFSLILESASTNQTSMYLCASSGSGRAGTDTQYFGPGTRLTVL.

The genes are TRBV6-5 and TRBJ2-5; D possibly corresponds to TRBD2 (7 bases). The CDR3 contains 15 residues. The V and J ends lost 6 bases and 0 bases respectively, with 14 bases between them. CDR1 and CDR2 from the germline V gene are MNHEY and SVGAGI. As DNA, the CDR3 is TGTGCCAGCAGCAACTCGGGGGGCCACCAAGAGACCCAGTACTTC. Its translation is CASSNSGGHQETQYF.

This sequence joins TRBV5-1 and TRBJ2-5, with TRBD2 as a possible D gene (6 bases). The ends were cut back, 4 bases at V and 1 base at J, with 11 bases in the middle. The germline V gene has CDR1 SGHRS and CDR2 YFSETQ. This CDR3 is built from 14 residues. CDR3 nucleotide sequence: TGCGCCAGCAGCGTCACTAGCCTCCAAGAGACCCAGTACTTC. Its translation is CASSVTSLQETQYF.

The chain recombines TRBV4-1 with TRBJ2-7; 7 bases align to TRBD2. Germline V CDR1 and CDR2: MGHRA, YSYEKL. This CDR3 has 14 residues. Trimming took 1 base from V and 5 from J; bases not matched to a gene: 5. CDR3 in DNA: TGCGCCAGCAGCCAAGTGCGGGAGAAGGACGAGCAGTACTTC. This translates into CASSQVREKDEQYF.

The chain carries TRBV15 and TRBJ2-3; D call uncertain. The CDR3 is made up of 15 amino acids. The germline V gene has CDR1 LNHNV and CDR2 YYDKDF (reference sequence). The germline V and J ends were trimmed by 0 bases and 2 bases, with 9 bases remaining between them. The CDR3 DNA follows: TGTGCCACCAGCAGAGAGGGCTACCCCACAGATACGCAGTATTTT. Translating gives CATSREGYPTDTQYF.

This clone showed up many times. The chain combines TRBV7-6 with TRBJ2-7; TRBD2 agrees at 11 bases. This CDR3 region has 13 residues. Unmatched junction bases numbered 3, after V lost 5 bases and J lost 6 bases. Germline assignment: CDR1 SGHVS and CDR2 FNYEAQ. This chain's CDR3 is CASSPGLAAEQYF. CDR3 nucleotide sequence: TGTGCCAGCAGCCCGGGACTAGCGGCCGAGCAGTACTTC.

The CDR3 protein is CASSLAGDRAYEQYF. The CDR3 nucleotides read TGTGCCAGCAGCTTAGCAGGGGACAGGGCCTACGAGCAGTACTTC. This chain uses TRBV7-9 with TRBJ2-7, with 9 bases identical to TRBD1. The CDR3 loop spans 15 amino acids. The germline V gene has CDR1 SEHNR and CDR2 FQNEAQ (reference sequence). J lost 2 bases, V lost 0 bases, and 2 bases had no gene match.

V and J are TRBV9 and TRBJ2-7; the D gene is possibly TRBD2 (5 bases). Between the trimmed V and J ends, which lost 0 bases and 2 bases, there was a span of 9 bases. The CDR3 runs 14 residues. Looked up from germline, CDR1 is SGDLS and CDR2 is YYNGEE. The CDR3 DNA is TGTGCCAGCAGCGTAGCGGAGGTAACCTACGAGCAGTACTTC. It is translated as CASSVAEVTYEQYF.

The chain links TRBV5-1 to TRBJ2-2, with D perhaps TRBD1 (6 bases). The V gene lost 2 bases and the J gene lost 4 bases, with 21 bases spanning the gap. The CDR3 covers 18 residues. Germline V gives CDR1 SGHRS, CDR2 YFSETQ. CDR3: CASSFTSGRGLSTGELFF. The CDR3 DNA reads TGCGCCAGCAGCTTTACTAGTGGCAGGGGCCTTTCCACCGGGGAGCTGTTTTTT.

Only one count was recorded for this clone. The CDR3 is CASSEWGQGSSYNEQFF. The DNA of the CDR3 is TGTGCCAGCAGTGAATGGGGACAGGGTAGCTCCTACAATGAGCAGTTCTTC. The V call is TRBV2, the J call TRBJ2-1; TRBD1 matches at 9 bases. This CDR3 spans 17 amino acids. V lost 2 bases to trimming and J lost 0 bases; unmatched junction nucleotides: 5. CDR1 is SNHLY, CDR2 FYNNEI, per germline.

The chain couples TRBV19 to TRBJ2-2; the D gene is possibly TRBD1 (5 bases). The germline V gene encodes CDR1 LNHDA and CDR2 SQIVND (reference sequence). Trimming took off 1 base at V and 7 bases at J, with 10 bases between the two ends. This CDR3 has 14 residues. This chain's CDR3 is CASSIGGIGGELFF. DNA of the CDR3: TGTGCCAGTAGTATAGGGGGCATTGGCGGGGAGCTGTTTTTT.

V gene TRBV5-1 combines with J gene TRBJ1-1, with 8 bases fitting TRBD1. The J segment lost 2 bases and the V segment lost 5 bases, leaving 11 bases of the junction unmatched. There are 16 residues in the CDR3. Germline V lookup: CDR1 SGHRS, CDR2 YFSETQ. DNA for the CDR3: TGCGCCAGCAGACGTTCCGGCGGGACAGGAAACACTGAAGCTTTCTTT. Its protein product is CASRRSGGTGNTEAFF.